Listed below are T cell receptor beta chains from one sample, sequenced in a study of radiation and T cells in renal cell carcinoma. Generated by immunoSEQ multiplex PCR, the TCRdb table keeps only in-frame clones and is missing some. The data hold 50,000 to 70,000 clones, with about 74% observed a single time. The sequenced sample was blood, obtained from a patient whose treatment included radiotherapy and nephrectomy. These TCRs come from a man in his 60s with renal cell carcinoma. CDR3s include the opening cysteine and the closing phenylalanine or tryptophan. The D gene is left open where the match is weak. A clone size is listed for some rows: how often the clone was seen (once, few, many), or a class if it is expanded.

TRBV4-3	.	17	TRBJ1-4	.	CASSQEGRGGFSEKLFF
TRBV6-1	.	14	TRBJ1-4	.	CASSAGSSNEKLFF
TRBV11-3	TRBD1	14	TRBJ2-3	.	CASNGGDRTDTQYF
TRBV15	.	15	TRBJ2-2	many	CATSWESANTGELFF
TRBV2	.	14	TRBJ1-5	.	CASTRGLGHQPQHF
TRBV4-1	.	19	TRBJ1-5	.	CASSQDWSSWVRDNQPQHF
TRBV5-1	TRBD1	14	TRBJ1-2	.	CASSFQGASDGYTF
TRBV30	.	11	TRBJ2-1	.	CAWSVGPEQFF
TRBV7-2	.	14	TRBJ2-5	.	CASSLVAGAETQYF
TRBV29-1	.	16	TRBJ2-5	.	CSVERGASAGQETQYF
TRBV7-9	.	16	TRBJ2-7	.	CASSLGGQGPGYEQYF
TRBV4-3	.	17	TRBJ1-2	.	CASSQEYGRGDWLGYTF
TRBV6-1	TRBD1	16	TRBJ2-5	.	CASSEFGQGAWETQYF
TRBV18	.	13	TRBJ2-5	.	CASSSGAEETQYF
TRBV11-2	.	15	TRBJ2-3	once	CASSLVFGDTDTQYF
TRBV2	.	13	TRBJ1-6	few	CASRRQQDGTLHF
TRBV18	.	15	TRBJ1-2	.	CASSPPDIYYYGYTF
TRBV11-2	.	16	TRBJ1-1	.	CASSLDRGGVYTEAFF
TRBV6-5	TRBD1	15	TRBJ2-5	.	CASSYYEQGDETQYF
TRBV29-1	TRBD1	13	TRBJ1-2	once	CSVDTGGNYGYTF
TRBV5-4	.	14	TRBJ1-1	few	CASSPEGGSTEAFF
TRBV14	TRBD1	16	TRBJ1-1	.	CASSHFQGARDTEAFF
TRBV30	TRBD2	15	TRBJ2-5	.	CAWSGGGLTQETQYF
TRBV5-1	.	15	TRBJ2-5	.	CASSLEGRAWETQYF
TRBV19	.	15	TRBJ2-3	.	CASSIWPSERDTQYF
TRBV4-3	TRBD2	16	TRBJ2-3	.	CASSQDSGGRSDTQYF
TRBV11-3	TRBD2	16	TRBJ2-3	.	CASSLRSGSGTDTQYF
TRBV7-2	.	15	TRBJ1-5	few	CASSLRVGDNQPQHF
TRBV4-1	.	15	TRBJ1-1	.	CASRTENLRWDEAFF
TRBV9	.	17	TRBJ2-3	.	CASSVEAAGYGTDTQYF
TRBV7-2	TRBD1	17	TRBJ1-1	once	CASSLALSGQGRDEAFF
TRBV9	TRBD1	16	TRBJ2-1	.	CASSVSGQGSHNEQFF
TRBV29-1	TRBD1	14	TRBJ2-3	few	CSVEGQGLADTQYF
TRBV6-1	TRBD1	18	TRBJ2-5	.	CASSDKVRGTGNQETQYF
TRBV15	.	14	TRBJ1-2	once	CATSRDGWNYGYTF
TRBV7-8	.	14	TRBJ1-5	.	CASSLETSNQPQHF
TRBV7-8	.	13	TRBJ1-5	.	CASGGGINQPQHF
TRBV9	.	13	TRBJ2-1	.	CASSGGAGVEQFF
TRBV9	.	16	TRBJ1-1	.	CASSLGISTVNTEAFF
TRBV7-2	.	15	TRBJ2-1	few	CASSPRASNYNEQFF
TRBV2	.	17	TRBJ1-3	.	CASRGGTGAFSGNTIYF
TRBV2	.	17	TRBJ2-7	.	CASSENLGESVGYEQYF
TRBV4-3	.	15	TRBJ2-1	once	CASSQDLFSYNEQFF
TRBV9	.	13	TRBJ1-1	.	CASSVDIHTEAFF
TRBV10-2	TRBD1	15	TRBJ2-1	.	CASGRQGATNNEQFF
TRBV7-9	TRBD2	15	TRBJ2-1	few	CASSLDGGAWDEQFF
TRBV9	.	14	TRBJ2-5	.	CASSVAWGRETQYF
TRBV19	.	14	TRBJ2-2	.	CASSTGHTTGELFF
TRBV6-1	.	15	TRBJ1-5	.	CASSEDRRTYQPQHF
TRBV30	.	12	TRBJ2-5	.	CAWTGNQETQYF